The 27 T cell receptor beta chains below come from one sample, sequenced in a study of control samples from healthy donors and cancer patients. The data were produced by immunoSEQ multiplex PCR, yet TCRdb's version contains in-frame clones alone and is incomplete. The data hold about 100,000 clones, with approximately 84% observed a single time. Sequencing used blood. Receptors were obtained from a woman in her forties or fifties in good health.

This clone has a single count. The CDR3 here is CASSYGGSGQETQYF. The CDR3 coding sequence is TGTGCCAGCAGCTATGGGGGGTCGGGGCAAGAGACCCAGTACTTC. This sequence joins TRBV5-6 and TRBJ2-5; weak D call: TRBD2 (6 bases). The germline V gene encodes CDR1 SGHDT and CDR2 YYEEEE. The V end was cut by 3 bases, the J end by 2 bases, with 14 bases between. The CDR3 has 15 amino acids.

The CDR3 nucleotides are TGTGCCAGCAGCCAAGATGAAATTCAGGGAATCTTAGACTACGAGCAGTACTTC. Translation: CASSQDEIQGILDYEQYF. The gene calls are TRBV14 and TRBJ2-7; D might be TRBD1 (5 bases). Trimming removed 0 bases from V and 3 bases from J, with 21 bases in between. The CDR3 is 18 residues long. Germline values: CDR1 SGHDN, CDR2 FVKESK.

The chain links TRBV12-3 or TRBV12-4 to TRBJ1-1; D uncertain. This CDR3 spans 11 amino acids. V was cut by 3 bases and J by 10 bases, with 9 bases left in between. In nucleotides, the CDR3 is TGTGCCAGCAGTTTTTCGGGGATAGCTTTCTTT. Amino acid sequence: CASSFSGIAFF.

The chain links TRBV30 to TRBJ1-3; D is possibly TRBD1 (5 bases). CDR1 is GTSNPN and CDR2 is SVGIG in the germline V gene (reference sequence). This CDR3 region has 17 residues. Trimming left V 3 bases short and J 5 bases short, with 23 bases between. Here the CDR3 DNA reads TGTGCCTGGAGCGGATCTAAAACCCCAGGGAGGCGAAACACCATATATTTT. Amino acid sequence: CAWSGSKTPGRRNTIYF.

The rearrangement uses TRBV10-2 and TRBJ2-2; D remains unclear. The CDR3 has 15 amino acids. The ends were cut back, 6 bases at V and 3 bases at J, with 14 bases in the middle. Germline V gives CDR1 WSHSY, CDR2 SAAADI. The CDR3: CASRATNGDTGELFF. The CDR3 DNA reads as TGCGCCAGCAGGGCAACAAATGGGGACACCGGGGAGCTGTTTTTT.

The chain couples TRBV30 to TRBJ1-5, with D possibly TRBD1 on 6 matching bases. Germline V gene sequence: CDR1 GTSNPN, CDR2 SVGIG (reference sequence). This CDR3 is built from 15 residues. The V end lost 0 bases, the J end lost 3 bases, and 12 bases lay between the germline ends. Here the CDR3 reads CAWSVWGPANQPQHF. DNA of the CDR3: TGTGCCTGGAGTGTATGGGGGCCTGCCAATCAGCCCCAGCATTTT.

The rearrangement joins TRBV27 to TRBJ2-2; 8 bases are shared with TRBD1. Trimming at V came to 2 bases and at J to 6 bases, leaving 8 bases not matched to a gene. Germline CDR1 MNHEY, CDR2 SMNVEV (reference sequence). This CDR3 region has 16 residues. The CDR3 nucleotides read TGTGCCAGCAGTTTACGCCTAACAGGGGGATCCGGGGAGCTGTTTTTT. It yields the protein CASSLRLTGGSGELFF.

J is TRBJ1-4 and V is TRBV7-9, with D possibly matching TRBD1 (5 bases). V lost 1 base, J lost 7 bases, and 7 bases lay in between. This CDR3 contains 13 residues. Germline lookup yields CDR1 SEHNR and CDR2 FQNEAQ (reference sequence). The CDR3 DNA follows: TGTGCCAGCAGCTTAGTTCAGGGTGAAAAACTGTTTTTT. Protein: CASSLVQGEKLFF.

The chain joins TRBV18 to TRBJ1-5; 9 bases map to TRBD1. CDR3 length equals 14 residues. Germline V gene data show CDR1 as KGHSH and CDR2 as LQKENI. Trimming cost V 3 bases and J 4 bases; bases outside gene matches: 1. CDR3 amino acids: CASSPTGGNQPQHF. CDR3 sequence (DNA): TGTGCCAGCTCACCGACAGGGGGGAATCAGCCCCAGCATTTT.

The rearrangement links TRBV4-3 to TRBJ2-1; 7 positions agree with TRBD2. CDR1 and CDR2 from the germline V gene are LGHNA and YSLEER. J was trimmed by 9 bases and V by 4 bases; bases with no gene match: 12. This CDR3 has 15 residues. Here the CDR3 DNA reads TGCGCCAGCAGCCCACACCGGACTAGTTTCACTGAGCAGTTCTTC. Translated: CASSPHRTSFTEQFF.

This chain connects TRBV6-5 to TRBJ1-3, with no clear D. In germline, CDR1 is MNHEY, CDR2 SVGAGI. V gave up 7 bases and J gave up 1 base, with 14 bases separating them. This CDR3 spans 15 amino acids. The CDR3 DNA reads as TGTGCCAGCATTCTCACGTTGTGGTCTGGAAACACCATATATTTT. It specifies CASILTLWSGNTIYF.

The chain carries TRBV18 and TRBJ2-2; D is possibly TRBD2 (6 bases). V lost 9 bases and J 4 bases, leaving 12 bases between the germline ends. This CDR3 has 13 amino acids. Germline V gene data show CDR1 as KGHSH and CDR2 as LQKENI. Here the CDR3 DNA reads TGTGCCAGTAAAGGGGACTCCACCGGGGAGCTGTTTTTT. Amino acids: CASKGDSTGELFF.

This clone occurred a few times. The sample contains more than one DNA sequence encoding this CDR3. The CDR3 DNA is TGTGCCAGCAGTGAAACCTGGGGCAATCAGCCCCAGCATTTT. The encoded protein is CASSETWGNQPQHF. This rearrangement joins TRBV6-1 to TRBJ1-5, with D uncertain. The germline V and J ends were trimmed by 2 bases and 2 bases, with 7 bases remaining between them. The CDR3 runs 14 residues. Per germline, CDR1 MNHNS and CDR2 SASEGT.

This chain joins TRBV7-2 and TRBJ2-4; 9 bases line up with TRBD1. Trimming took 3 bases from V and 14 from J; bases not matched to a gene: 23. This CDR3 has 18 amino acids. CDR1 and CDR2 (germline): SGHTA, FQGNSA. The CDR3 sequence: CASSFSLRPGQGSHGEYF. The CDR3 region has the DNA TGTGCCAGCAGCTTTAGTTTACGCCCGGGACAGGGCTCCCACGGGGAGTACTTC.

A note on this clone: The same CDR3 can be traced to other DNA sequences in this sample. The CDR3 sequence is CASSLGHAGNTIYF. In DNA, the CDR3 is TGTGCCAGCAGCCTCGGACACGCTGGAAACACCATATATTTT. The chain couples TRBV7-9 to TRBJ1-3; D is perhaps TRBD1 (5 bases). V was pared by 5 bases and J by 2 bases, with 10 bases between. CDR3 length: 14 residues. Germline lookup yields CDR1 SEHNR and CDR2 FQNEAQ (reference sequence).

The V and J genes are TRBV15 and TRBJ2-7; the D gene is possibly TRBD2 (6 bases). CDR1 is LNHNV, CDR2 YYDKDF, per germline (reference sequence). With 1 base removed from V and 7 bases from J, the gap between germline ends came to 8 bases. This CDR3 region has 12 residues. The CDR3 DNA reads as TGTGCCACCAGCAGAGTTGGGGGGGAGCAGTACTTC. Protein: CATSRVGGEQYF. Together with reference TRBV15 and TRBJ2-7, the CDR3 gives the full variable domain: DAMVIQNPRYQVTQFGKPVTLSCSQTLNHNVMYWYQQKSSQAPKLLFHYYDKDFNNEADTPDNFQSRRPNTSFCFLDIRSPGLGDTAMYLCATSRVGGEQYFGPGTRLTVT.

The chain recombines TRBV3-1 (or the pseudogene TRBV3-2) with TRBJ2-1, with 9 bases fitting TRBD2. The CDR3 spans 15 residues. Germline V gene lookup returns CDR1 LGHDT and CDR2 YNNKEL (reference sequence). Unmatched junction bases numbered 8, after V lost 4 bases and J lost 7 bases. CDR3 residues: CASSLWASGANEQFF. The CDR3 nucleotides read TGTGCCAGCAGCCTATGGGCTAGCGGGGCTAATGAGCAGTTCTTC.

This CDR3 reads CASSQRGSAYGYTF. CDR3 nucleotide sequence: TGTGCCAGCAGCCAACGGGGATCGGCCTATGGCTACACCTTC. This chain links TRBV3-1 (or the pseudogene TRBV3-2) with TRBJ1-2, with D unresolved. The CDR3 is made up of 14 amino acids. V dropped 2 bases and J dropped 4 bases, with 11 bases sitting between them. Germline V lookup: CDR1 LGHDT, CDR2 YNNKEL (reference sequence).

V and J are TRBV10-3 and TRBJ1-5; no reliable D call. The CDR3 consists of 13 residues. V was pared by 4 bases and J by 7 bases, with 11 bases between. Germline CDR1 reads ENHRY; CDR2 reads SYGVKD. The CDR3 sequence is CAISGMGSQPQHF. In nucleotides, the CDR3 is TGTGCCATCAGTGGGATGGGGAGCCAGCCCCAGCATTTT.

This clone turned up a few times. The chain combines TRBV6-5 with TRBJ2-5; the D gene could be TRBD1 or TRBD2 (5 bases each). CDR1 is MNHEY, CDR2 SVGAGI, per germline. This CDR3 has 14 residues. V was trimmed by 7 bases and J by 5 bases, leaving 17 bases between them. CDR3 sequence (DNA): TGTGCCAGCAAAAGAACAGTCTGGGGGGAGACCCAGTACTTC. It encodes CASKRTVWGETQYF.

The CDR3 nucleotides read TGTGCCAGCAGCCGCGCAGGTAGCTACGAGCAGTACGTC. This gives the protein CASSRAGSYEQYV. The V gene is TRBV7-9, the J gene TRBJ2-7; D remains ambiguous. Germline V lookup: CDR1 SEHNR, CDR2 FQNEAQ (reference sequence). Between the trimmed V and J ends, which lost 5 bases and 3 bases, there was a span of 11 bases. The CDR3 runs 13 residues.

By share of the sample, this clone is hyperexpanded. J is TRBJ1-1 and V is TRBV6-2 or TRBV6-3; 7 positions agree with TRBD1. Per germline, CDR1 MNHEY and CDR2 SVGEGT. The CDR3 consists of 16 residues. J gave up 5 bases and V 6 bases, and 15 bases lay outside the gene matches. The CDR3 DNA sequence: TGTGCCAGCAGCCCTCATACCCAGACAGGGCAGACTGAAGCTTTCTTT. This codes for CASSPHTQTGQTEAFF.

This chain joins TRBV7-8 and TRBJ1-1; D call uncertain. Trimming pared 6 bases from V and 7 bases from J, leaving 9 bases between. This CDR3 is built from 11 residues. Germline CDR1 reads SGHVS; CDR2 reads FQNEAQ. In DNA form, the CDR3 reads TGTGCCAGCAGGGGAACAATTGAAGCTTTCTTT. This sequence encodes CASRGTIEAFF.

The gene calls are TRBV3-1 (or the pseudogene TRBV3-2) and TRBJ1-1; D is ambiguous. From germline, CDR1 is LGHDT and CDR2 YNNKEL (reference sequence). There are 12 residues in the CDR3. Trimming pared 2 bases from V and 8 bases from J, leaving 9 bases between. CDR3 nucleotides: TGTGCCAGCAGCCAACTGGGAGAGGAAGCTTTCTTT. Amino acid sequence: CASSQLGEEAFF.

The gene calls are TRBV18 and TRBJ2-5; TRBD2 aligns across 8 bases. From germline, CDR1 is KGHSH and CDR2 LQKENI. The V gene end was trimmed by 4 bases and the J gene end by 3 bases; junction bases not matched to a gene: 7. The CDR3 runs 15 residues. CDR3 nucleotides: TGTGCCAGCTCACTTTCCGGGACTAGGGAAGAGACCCAGTACTTC. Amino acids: CASSLSGTREETQYF.

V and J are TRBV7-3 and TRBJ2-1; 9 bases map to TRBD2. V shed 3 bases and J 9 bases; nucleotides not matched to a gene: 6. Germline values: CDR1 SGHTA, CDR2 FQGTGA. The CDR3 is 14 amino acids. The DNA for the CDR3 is TGTGCCAGCAGCTTTAGCGGGGGACCGGGTGAGCAGTTCTTC. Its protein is CASSFSGGPGEQFF.

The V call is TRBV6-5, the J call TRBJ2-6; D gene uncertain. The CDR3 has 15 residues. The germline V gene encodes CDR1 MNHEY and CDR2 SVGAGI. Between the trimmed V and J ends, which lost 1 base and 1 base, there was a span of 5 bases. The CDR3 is CASSYFLSGANVLTF. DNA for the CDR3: TGTGCCAGCAGTTACTTCCTATCTGGGGCCAACGTCCTGACTTTC.